This T cell receptor beta chain derives from a study of response to subunit inactivated influenza vaccine (dated 2018 in TCRdb). For the wider study: The study used deep quantitative T cell receptor repertoire profiling to track responses to a trivalent subunit inactivated influenza vaccine. The research as a whole found: The authors suggested that each seasonal influenza vaccination may recruit only a limited number of new T cells.

The protocol used for the library was RT-PCR. The sample was run on an Illumina HiSeq 2500. Through fastp at Q25 and MiXCR, TCRdb rebuilt clones from the public reads, retaining in-frame beta chains. All rows with the same CDR3 protein become a single entry with the most common DNA and genes. The sample table records 650,000 to 800,000 distinct CDR3 sequences; about 14% of these occur just once. Around 6.5% of the sample is taken by the ten largest. Germline trimming amounts to 3 bases on V and 5 bases on J, with 4 as the count of junction bases outside the gene matches. The CDR3 contains 14 residues, cysteine and phenylalanine counted. The kept DNA is CDR3 alone, 42 bases in frame from the first base. According to the germline V gene, CDR1 reads SGHRS and CDR2 reads YFSETQ. Notes on this clonotype: Its recognized antigen is unknown. One base away there is no much larger clone; base qualities are not given.

The sequence was collected from a man in his fifties who received an inactivated influenza vaccine. Donor details come from another sample of the same person, matched by shared clones. The material was PBMCs from blood, obtained about 14 days before vaccination. The rearranged chain carries TRBV5-1 and TRBJ1-4, and TRBD1 matches 7 of the central bases. The CDR3 loop reads CASSSGQENEKLFF. In nucleotide form, the sequence is TGCGCCAGCAGCTCCGGACAGGAGAATGAAAAACTGTTTTTT.